Listed here is a single T cell receptor beta chain. As yet, its antigen is unknown. Per the germline V gene, CDR1 is SGHNT and CDR2 is YYREEE (reference sequence). The CDR3 has 15 residues. The V and J ends lost 0 bases and 6 bases respectively, with 12 bases between them. This sample was taken from a study of vaccination effects on CD4 cells after COVID-19. Data came from immunoSEQ multiplex PCR; TCRdb stores just in-frame clones and leaves some out. The sample includes about 73,000 clones, nearly 75% of them seen just once. Subsequent to a culture period of more than 9 days, CD4+ T cells were isolated. Either the BNT162b2 or mRNA-1273 vaccine was given to participants in two doses. Fresh IL-2-containing medium replaced half the medium on days 3 and 7.

Sequenced here: CD4+ T cells from PBMCs cultured without peptide, sampled after COVID-19 vaccination. The rearrangement joins TRBV5-4 to TRBJ1-4; D not certain. This receptor was obtained from a human donor who received a COVID-19 vaccine. The CDR3 loop reads CASSLGGQADEKLFF. The CDR3 nucleotides read TGTGCCAGCAGCTTGGGTGGCCAGGCGGATGAAAAACTGTTTTTT.